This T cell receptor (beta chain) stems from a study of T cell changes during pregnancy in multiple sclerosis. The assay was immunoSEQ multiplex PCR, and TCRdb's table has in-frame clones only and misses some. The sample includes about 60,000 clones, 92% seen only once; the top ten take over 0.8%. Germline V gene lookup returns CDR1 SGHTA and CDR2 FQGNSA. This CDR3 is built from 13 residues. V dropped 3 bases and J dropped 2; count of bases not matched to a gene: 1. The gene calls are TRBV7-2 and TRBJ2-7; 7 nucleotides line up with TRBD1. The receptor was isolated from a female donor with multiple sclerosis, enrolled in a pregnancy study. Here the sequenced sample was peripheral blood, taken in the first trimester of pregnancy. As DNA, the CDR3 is TGTGCCAGCAGCTTGACAGGGACCTACGAGCAGTACTTC. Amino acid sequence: CASSLTGTYEQYF. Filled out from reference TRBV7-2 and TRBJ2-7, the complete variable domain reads GAGVSQSPSNKVTEKGKDVELRCDPISGHTALYWYRQSLGQGLEFLIYFQGNSAPDKSGLPSDRFSAERTGGSVSTLTIQRTQQEDSAVYLCASSLTGTYEQYFGPGTRLTVT.